This T cell receptor (beta chain) is from a study of cytomegalovirus exposure and HLA in healthy donors. Overall study results and limits: Most TCR beta V segments were productive about 87% or about 30% of the time in an earlier analysis. Relative to the 666-donor mean, N-insertions were reportedly fewer in an Asian-associated ancestry cluster in a later analysis.

About this clone itself: Its antigen is still unknown.

The CDR3 runs 13 residues. Trimming cost V 9 bases and J 1 base; bases outside gene matches: 5. From germline, CDR1 is MNHEY and CDR2 SMNVEV (reference sequence). With 60 Vbeta and 13 Jbeta primers, the PCR was carried out. Profiling relied on immunoSEQ multiplex PCR, and the TCRdb table lists in-frame clones only, not all of them. The sample table includes under 250,000 clones. This clonotype originated in a girl aged 2-10 years in good health and CMV-seropositive. The V and J genes are TRBV27 and TRBJ2-5; 7 bases fit TRBD2. Sequenced: PBMCs. CDR3: CASGSGVQETQYF. CDR3 coding DNA: TGTGCCAGTGGAAGCGGGGTCCAAGAGACCCAGTACTTC.